Following are 8 T cell receptor beta chains from one sample sequenced in a study of T cell repertoires in aging, cancer and after chemotherapy. A mixed TRB-A/B primer pool amplified rearranged TRB by multiplex touch-down PCR. TCRdb ran MiXCR on the multiplex PCR reads and lists one entry per CDR3 protein. Among under 8,500 distinct CDR3 sequences, around 30% were seen once, and the ten largest hold 7% to 9.5%. TCR beta rearrangements were amplified from peripheral blood genomic DNA. The sample comprised blood. The receptors were gathered from a human donor with a blood cancer.

The V gene is TRBV12-3 or TRBV12-4, the J gene TRBJ1-5; the match to TRBD1 covers 8 bases. The length of the CDR3 is 15 residues. The trim removed 3 bases at V and 8 bases at J, leaving 9 bases unmatched. The CDR3 loop is CASSFRTGIEEPQHF. CDR3 sequence (DNA): TGTGCCAGCAGTTTTAGGACAGGGATTGAGGAGCCCCAGCATTTT.

The chain combines TRBV6-5 with TRBJ2-7; the match to TRBD1 covers 10 bases. The CDR3 loop spans 14 amino acids. Germline V gene sequence: CDR1 MNHEY, CDR2 SVGAGI. Trimming removed 7 bases from V and 2 bases from J; junction bases left unmatched: 5. CDR3 region: CASTLGQGPYEQYF. The CDR3 region has the DNA TGTGCCAGCACCCTGGGACAGGGGCCCTACGAGCAGTACTTC.

The chain employs TRBV7-6 and TRBJ1-3; perhaps TRBD1 as D (6 bases). V was trimmed by 6 bases and J by 0 bases, leaving 21 bases between them. Germline-derived CDR1 and CDR2 are SGHVS and FNYEAQ. The CDR3 consists of 18 residues. The CDR3 sequence is CASSPLQGLVPSGNTIYF. Here the CDR3 DNA reads TGTGCCAGCAGTCCATTACAGGGCTTAGTTCCCTCTGGAAACACCATATATTTT.

This sequence joins TRBV12-3 or TRBV12-4 and TRBJ2-7, with D perhaps given as TRBD1 or TRBD2 (5 bases each). CDR3 length equals 13 residues. With 6 bases removed from V and 5 bases from J, the gap between germline ends came to 14 bases. The CDR3 loop reads CASRTGTGDEQYF. For the CDR3, the DNA is TGTGCCAGCAGGACCGGGACCGGAGACGAGCAGTACTTC.

This clonotype was counted a few times. The rearrangement joins TRBV7-9 to TRBJ1-6, with D unclear. Germline lookup yields CDR1 SEHNR and CDR2 FQNEAQ (reference sequence). This CDR3 is built from 13 residues. Trimming removed 4 bases at V and 9 bases at J, with 10 bases between. CDR3 nucleotides: TGTGCCAGCAGCTACTCAACCCCTTCACCCCTCCACTTT. Amino acids: CASSYSTPSPLHF.

V is TRBV6-1 and J is TRBJ1-3; possibly TRBD1 for D (6 bases). Between the trimmed V and J ends, which lost 9 bases and 0 bases, there was a span of 18 bases. This CDR3 is built from 16 residues. Germline V CDR1 and CDR2: MNHNS, SASEGT. Written as DNA, the CDR3 is TGTGCCAGTCGACCATCGGGGGCCGACTCTGGAAACACCATATATTTT. This codes for CASRPSGADSGNTIYF.

This clonotype is termed medium-sized. The V and J genes are TRBV11-3 and TRBJ2-5; D gene uncertain. This CDR3 contains 14 residues. The germline CDR1 and CDR2 sequences are SGHNT and YENEEA. Trimming cost V 1 base and J 0 bases, with 6 bases left between them. Here the CDR3 DNA reads TGTGCCAGCAGCTTAGCTCAGAACCAAGAGACCCAGTACTTC. Translated: CASSLAQNQETQYF. The complete variable domain, with remaining parts taken from reference TRBV11-3 and TRBJ2-5, reads EAGVVQSPRYKIIEKKQPVAFWCNPISGHNTLYWYLQNLGQGPELLIRYENEEAVDDSQLPKDRFSAERLKGVDSTLKIQPAELGDSAVYLCASSLAQNQETQYFGPGTRLLVL.

The rearrangement links TRBV5-3 to TRBJ1-1; the match to TRBD1 covers 7 bases. TRBV5-3 is known as an ORF, though its function is uncertain. The CDR3 loop spans 17 amino acids. With 0 bases clipped from V and 3 bases from J, the junction kept 11 bases outside the gene matches. CDR3 sequence: CARSLDDPQGDDTEAFF. The DNA of the CDR3 is TGTGCCAGAAGCTTGGACGATCCTCAGGGGGACGACACTGAAGCTTTCTTT.